One and the same sample provided the 21 T cell receptor beta chains below, sequenced in a study of CD8+ T cells in alopecia areata. RNA was extracted and reverse transcribed into cDNA as the sequencing template. Produced via immunoSEQ multiplex PCR; TCRdb's table is partial and in-frame only. Altogether about 130,000 clones are present, roughly 61% being singletons, with the ten largest covering around 6.6%. Sample: CD4+ T cells sorted from blood, taken at week 0. The source is a human donor with alopecia areata.

The chain links TRBV5-6 to TRBJ2-7; TRBD1 matches at 8 bases. The germline CDR1 and CDR2 sequences are SGHDT and YYEEEE. This CDR3 comprises 14 residues. Trimming cost V 6 bases and J 4 bases; bases outside gene matches: 9. CDR3 in amino acids: CASIARDRTYEQYF. Here the CDR3 DNA reads TGTGCCAGCATAGCGCGGGACAGGACTTACGAGCAGTACTTC. Combining the CDR3 with reference TRBV5-6 and TRBJ2-7 gives the whole variable domain DAGVTQSPTHLIKTRGQQVTLRCSPKSGHDTVSWYQQALGQGPQFIFQYYEEEERQRGNFPDRFSGHQFPNYSSELNVNALLLGDSALYLCASIARDRTYEQYFGPGTRLTVT.

The V and J genes are TRBV5-1 and TRBJ2-7, with 8 bases aligning to TRBD1. Germline CDR1 reads SGHRS; CDR2 reads YFSETQ. The CDR3 extends over 15 amino acids. Germline trimming cut 5 bases from V and 5 bases from J; bases unmatched to any gene: 12. The CDR3 protein is CASRSLSGGFHEQYF. Here the CDR3 DNA reads TGCGCCAGCAGGTCTCTGTCAGGGGGCTTCCACGAGCAGTACTTC.

The chain combines TRBV4-1 with TRBJ1-2, with D unresolved. Trimming shortened V by 5 bases and J by 4 bases, and 14 bases separated the two germline ends. Germline V gene sequence: CDR1 MGHRA, CDR2 YSYEKL. The CDR3 loop spans 14 amino acids. The CDR3 bases are TGCGCCAGCAGCTTAGGACGGCAGGCCTATGGCTACACCTTC. Residues: CASSLGRQAYGYTF.

V usage is TRBV4-2 and J usage is TRBJ2-2; the D is unclear. Trimming pared 2 bases from V and 7 bases from J, leaving 11 bases between. Germline CDR1 is LGHNA and CDR2 is YNFKEQ. The CDR3 runs 14 residues. The DNA for the CDR3 is TGTGCCAGCAGCCAAACGACCCCTGTCGGGGAGCTGTTTTTT. Translated, it gives CASSQTTPVGELFF.

The chain is built from TRBV30 and TRBJ2-7; D unclear. The germline gives CDR1 GTSNPN, CDR2 SVGIG (reference sequence). V was clipped by 2 bases and J by 2 bases, with 13 bases between them. The CDR3 has 14 residues. DNA of the CDR3: TGTGCCTGGAGTTTGCAGCAGAACGCCTACGAGCAGTACTTC. It is translated as CAWSLQQNAYEQYF.

Only a few counts were recorded for this clone. CDR3 amino acids: CASKGAGWDEKLFF. CDR3 DNA sequence: TGTGCCAGCAAGGGGGCAGGGTGGGATGAAAAACTGTTTTTT. The chain links TRBV2 to TRBJ1-4; 7 bases are a match to TRBD1. The V gene's germline CDR1 is SNHLY and CDR2 FYNNEI. The CDR3 contains 14 residues. After removal of 7 bases from V and 6 bases from J, the junction contained 8 bases not matched to a gene.

This clone was seen more than once but under ten times. The CDR3 reads CASSTSSTRETQYF. The CDR3, as DNA: TGTGCCAGCAGTACTAGCTCCACTCGAGAGACCCAGTACTTC. The rearrangement links TRBV28 to TRBJ2-5, with D tentatively TRBD2 (6 bases). The length of the CDR3 is 14 residues. Germline V gene data show CDR1 as MDHEN and CDR2 as SYDVKM. V was shortened by 5 bases and J by 4 bases, with 14 bases between the two germline ends. Full variable domain (rest looked up from reference TRBV28 and TRBJ2-5): DVKVTQSSRYLVKRTGEKVFLECVQDMDHENMFWYRQDPGLGLRLIYFSYDVKMKEKGDIPEGYSVSREKKERFSLILESASTNQTSMYLCASSTSSTRETQYFGPGTRLLVL.

This clone was seen a handful of times. The genes are TRBV7-2 and TRBJ1-1; the D gene is possibly TRBD1 (5 bases). Germline values: CDR1 SGHTA, CDR2 FQGNSA. Trimming left V 5 bases short and J 1 base short, with 8 bases between. CDR3 length: 13 amino acids. CDR3 region: CASSIGANTEAFF. The CDR3 DNA sequence: TGTGCCAGCAGCATCGGGGCGAACACTGAAGCTTTCTTT.

The chain couples TRBV5-1 to TRBJ2-7; 8 bases are a match to TRBD1. The germline V gene has CDR1 SGHRS and CDR2 YFSETQ. This CDR3 has 15 residues. The J segment lost 4 bases and the V segment lost 0 bases, leaving 6 bases of the junction unmatched. In DNA form, the CDR3 reads TGCGCCAGCAGCTTGGACAGGGGGTATGGTTACGAGCAGTACTTC. Its translation is CASSLDRGYGYEQYF.

The genes are TRBV27 and TRBJ1-6; maybe TRBD1 (5 bases). Germline loops: CDR1 MNHEY, CDR2 SMNVEV (reference sequence). The V and J ends lost 3 bases and 5 bases respectively, with 8 bases between them. The CDR3 consists of 14 residues. The CDR3 DNA is TGTGCCAGCAGTTTCGGGGGTAATAATTCACCCCTCCACTTT. Its protein product is CASSFGGNNSPLHF.

The chain has TRBV30 and TRBJ1-2; TRBD1 matches 10 bases. Germline values: CDR1 GTSNPN, CDR2 SVGIG (reference sequence). The CDR3 consists of 13 residues. The V and J ends lost 8 bases and 4 bases, in that order; junction bases with no gene match: 7. CDR3 coding DNA: TGTGCCAGCCCCGGGACAGGGGCCTATGGCTACACCTTC. Protein product: CASPGTGAYGYTF.

The chain employs TRBV13 and TRBJ2-7; tentatively, D is TRBD1 (5 bases). Germline V gene sequence: CDR1 PRHDT, CDR2 FYEKMQ (reference sequence). CDR3 length: 15 residues. The ends were cut back, 5 bases at V and 0 bases at J, with 14 bases in the middle. CDR3 protein: CASSVRRADSYEQYF. The CDR3, as DNA: TGTGCCAGCAGCGTTCGCAGGGCCGACTCCTACGAGCAGTACTTC.

The chain carries TRBV2 and TRBJ1-5; unclear D gene. V was trimmed by 7 bases and J by 2 bases, leaving 9 bases between them. Looked up from germline, CDR1 is SNHLY and CDR2 is FYNNEI. The CDR3 is 13 residues long. Here the CDR3 reads CASNGEGNQPQHF. CDR3 in DNA: TGTGCCAGCAATGGGGAGGGCAATCAGCCCCAGCATTTT. Complete variable domain (other parts from reference TRBV2 and TRBJ1-5): EPEVTQTPSHQVTQMGQEVILRCVPISNHLYFYWYRQILGQKVEFLVSFYNNEISEKSEIFDDQFSVERPDGSNFTLKIRSTKLEDSAMYFCASNGEGNQPQHFGDGTRLSIL.

This chain connects TRBV5-1 to TRBJ1-6, with D maybe TRBD1 (6 bases). Germline CDR1 and CDR2: SGHRS and YFSETQ. The CDR3 totals 14 residues. Between the trimmed V and J ends, which lost 4 bases and 10 bases, there was a span of 15 bases. The CDR3 DNA reads TGCGCCAGCAGCGTAGGCCCAGGGGACTCACCCCTCCACTTT. Its protein is CASSVGPGDSPLHF.

The chain recombines TRBV4-2 with TRBJ2-2; D is perhaps TRBD2 (5 bases). CDR1 and CDR2 from the germline V gene are LGHNA and YNFKEQ. This CDR3 region has 17 residues. With 0 bases removed from V and 3 bases from J, the gap between germline ends came to 14 bases. The CDR3: CASSQDLWTHYTGELFF. The CDR3 region has the DNA TGTGCCAGCAGCCAAGATCTATGGACTCATTACACCGGGGAGCTGTTTTTT.

The chain joins TRBV4-2 to TRBJ2-3, with TRBD2 matching 9 bases. Trimming at V came to 4 bases and at J to 0 bases, leaving 2 bases not matched to a gene. The CDR3 contains 15 residues. Germline V gives CDR1 LGHNA, CDR2 YNFKEQ. CDR3 amino acids: CASSLLAGSTDTQYF. DNA for the CDR3: TGTGCCAGCAGCCTCCTAGCGGGGAGCACAGATACGCAGTATTTT.

The chain employs TRBV4-3 and TRBJ1-1, with unresolved D. V was trimmed by 1 base and J by 7 bases, leaving 13 bases between them. The length of the CDR3 is 14 residues. Germline assignment: CDR1 LGHNA and CDR2 YSLEER. CDR3 loop: CASSQVGMNGEAFF. For the CDR3, the DNA is TGCGCCAGCAGCCAAGTCGGCATGAACGGTGAAGCTTTCTTT.

The J gene is TRBJ1-5, the V gene TRBV2, with unresolved D. Trimming pared 3 bases from V and 0 bases from J, leaving 12 bases between. The CDR3 loop spans 16 amino acids. Germline values: CDR1 SNHLY, CDR2 FYNNEI. The CDR3 DNA reads as TGTGCCAGCAGTGATCATCAGCAGTATAGCAATCAGCCCCAGCATTTT. It codes for CASSDHQQYSNQPQHF.

This chain connects TRBV29-1 to TRBJ2-3; 13 bases are shared with TRBD2. The CDR3 totals 15 residues. The V gene end was trimmed by 6 bases and the J gene end by 4 bases; junction bases not matched to a gene: 7. Germline values: CDR1 SQVTM, CDR2 ANQGSEA. The CDR3 nucleotides are TGCAGCGTCTCGGGACTAGCGGGGCGCGCAGATACGCAGTATTTT. It translates to CSVSGLAGRADTQYF.

This chain joins TRBV30 and TRBJ2-7; 7 bases are a match to TRBD1. The germline gives CDR1 GTSNPN, CDR2 SVGIG (reference sequence). J was trimmed by 12 bases and V by 2 bases; bases with no gene match: 7. This CDR3 comprises 11 residues. The CDR3 nucleotides read TGTGCCTGGAGTCCTGGGACAGTTCCGTACTTC. Protein product: CAWSPGTVPYF.

This rearrangement joins TRBV7-2 to TRBJ2-7; a weak D match, TRBD1 (7 bases). Germline V gives CDR1 SGHTA, CDR2 FQGNSA. V was trimmed by 5 bases and J by 6 bases, leaving 20 bases between them. The CDR3 sequence is 15 residues long. CDR3 nucleotides: TGTGCCAGCAGCCCCGGAGGGACAGCTCGCTCCGAGCAGTACTTC. It yields the protein CASSPGGTARSEQYF. Complete variable domain (other parts from reference TRBV7-2 and TRBJ2-7): GAGVSQSPSNKVTEKGKDVELRCDPISGHTALYWYRQSLGQGLEFLIYFQGNSAPDKSGLPSDRFSAERTGGSVSTLTIQRTQQEDSAVYLCASSPGGTARSEQYFGPGTRLTVT.